This T cell receptor beta chain was identified during a study of shared clonotypes between healthy human individuals. Across the whole study: Donors had three CD4 naive, three CD4 memory, two CD8 naive and one CD8 memory plate apiece.

General study results and limits: Few donors limited the genetic and exposure-history diversity represented. Only blood samples were collected, and tissue repertoires likely differ.

This clone has just one count. No antigen is known for it. The CDR3 extends over 13 amino acids. Trimming removed 0 bases at V and 8 bases at J, with 8 bases between. Germline-derived CDR1 and CDR2 are SEHNR and FQNEAQ (reference sequence). Positive CCR7 selection of CD45RO-negative cells yielded the naive CD8 cells, and terminally differentiated effector memory CD45RA+ cells were excluded. In the authors' methods: Junction-only immunoSEQ sequences carried no quality scores, so filtering differed. Here immunoSEQ multiplex PCR was the method, and the copy in TCRdb shows in-frame clones only, minus some. The V and J calls and clone size are taken from that table; D and trimming were inferred from the DNA. The table records hundreds of thousands of clones, 95% of them present only once.

The rearrangement joins TRBV7-9 to TRBJ2-1, with D possibly being TRBD2 (5 bases). Material: naive CD8+ T cells sorted from blood. This sequence originates from a woman aged 25 to 45 in good health. The CDR3 DNA is TGTGCCAGCAGCTTAGCGGGAGCTTATGAGCAGTTCTTC. Translated: CASSLAGAYEQFF.